The sequence of this TCR beta chain was determined in a study of cytomegalovirus exposure and HLA in healthy donors. Study in general: Among several hundred genotyped donors, about 85% fell in the Caucasian-associated ancestry cluster. Study observations and caveats: Later analysis associated a missense DCLRE1C variant with TCR beta V- and J-gene trimming. It was only CMV serostatus that was available as immune exposure information.

These donors, healthy bone marrow donors, were studied. A remark on this clone: Its antigen is unknown.

CDR1 is SGHRS and CDR2 is YFSETQ in the germline V gene. V lost 4 bases and J 2 bases, leaving 15 bases between the germline ends. This CDR3 has 15 amino acids. The PCR employed 60 Vbeta primers together with 13 Jbeta primers. Produced via immunoSEQ multiplex PCR; TCRdb's table is partial and in-frame only. The table has about 120,000 clones, roughly 80% seen once. Source material: PBMCs. The chain combines TRBV5-1 with TRBJ1-2; D might be TRBD1 (6 bases). The origin of this receptor is a female donor in good health and CMV-seropositive. CDR3 sequence reads: CASSEGHVGNYGYTF. CDR3 nucleotide sequence: TGCGCCAGCAGCGAGGGACACGTCGGGAACTATGGCTACACCTTC. The full variable domain, rest sourced from reference TRBV5-1 and TRBJ1-2, is KAGVTQTPRYLIKTRGQQVTLSCSPISGHRSVSWYQQTPGQGLQFLFEYFSETQRNKGNFPGRFSGRQFSNSRSEMNVSTLELGDSALYLCASSEGHVGNYGYTFGSGTRLTVV.